This T cell receptor beta chain was found in a study of OX40 agonist ivuxolimab in advanced cancers. Comment on this clone: Its antigen is not identified.

Findings of the study overall: Averaged across samples, CD8+ T cells carried more expanded clones than CD4+ did.

Clones were sequenced by immunoSEQ multiplex PCR, and TCRdb holds only the in-frame ones, with some missing. Of 100,000 or so clones in the sample, approximately 91% are singletons; the top ten hold over 0.65%. The CDR3 runs to 16 residues. Between the trimmed V and J ends, which lost 0 bases and 3 bases, there was a span of 14 bases. Germline V gene data show CDR1 as LNHNV and CDR2 as YYDKDF (reference sequence). The sequencing here drew on CD4+ or CD8+ T cells sorted from blood, taken in a trial of the OX40 agonist ivuxolimab. This clonotype originated in an adult with an advanced solid tumor such as melanoma, head and neck, liver or kidney cancer. This chain links TRBV15 with TRBJ2-5; weak D call: TRBD1 (6 bases). The CDR3 coding sequence is TGTGCCACCAGCAGAGATAGGACAGTGGGGGAAGAGACCCAGTACTTC. Amino acid sequence: CATSRDRTVGEETQYF. Filled out from reference TRBV15 and TRBJ2-5, the complete variable domain reads DAMVIQNPRYQVTQFGKPVTLSCSQTLNHNVMYWYQQKSSQAPKLLFHYYDKDFNNEADTPDNFQSRRPNTSFCFLDIRSPGLGDTAMYLCATSRDRTVGEETQYFGPGTRLLVL.